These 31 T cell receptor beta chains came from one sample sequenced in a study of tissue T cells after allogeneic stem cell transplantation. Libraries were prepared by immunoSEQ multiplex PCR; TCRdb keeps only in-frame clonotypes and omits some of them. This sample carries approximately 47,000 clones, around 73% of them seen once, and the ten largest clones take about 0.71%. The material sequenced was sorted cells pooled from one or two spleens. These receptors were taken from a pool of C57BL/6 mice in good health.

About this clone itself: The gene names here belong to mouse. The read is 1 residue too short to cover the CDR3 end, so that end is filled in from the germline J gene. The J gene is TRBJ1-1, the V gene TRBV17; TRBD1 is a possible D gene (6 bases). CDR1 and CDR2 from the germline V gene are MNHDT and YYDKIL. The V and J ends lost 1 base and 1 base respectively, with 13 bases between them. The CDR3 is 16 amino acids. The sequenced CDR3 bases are TGTGCTAGCAGTAGAGGAACAGGGAGGGGAAACACAGAAGTCTTC. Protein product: CASSRGTGRGNTEVF. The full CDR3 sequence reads CASSRGTGRGNTEVFF. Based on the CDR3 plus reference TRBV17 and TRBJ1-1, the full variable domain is DTTVKQNPRYKLARVGKPVNLICSQTMNHDTMYWYQKKPNQAPKLLLFYYDKILNREADTFEKFQSSRPNNSFCSLYIGSAGLEYSAMYLCASSRGTGRGNTEVFFGKGTRLTVV.

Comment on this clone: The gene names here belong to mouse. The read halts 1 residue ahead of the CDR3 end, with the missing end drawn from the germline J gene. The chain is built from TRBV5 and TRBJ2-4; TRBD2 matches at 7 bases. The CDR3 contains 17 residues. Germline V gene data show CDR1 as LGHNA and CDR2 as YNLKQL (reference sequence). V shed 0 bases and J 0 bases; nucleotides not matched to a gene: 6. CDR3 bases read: TGTGCCAGCAGCCAAGATCCCTGGGGGACTAGTCAAAACACCTTGTAC. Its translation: CASSQDPWGTSQNTLY. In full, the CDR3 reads CASSQDPWGTSQNTLYF.

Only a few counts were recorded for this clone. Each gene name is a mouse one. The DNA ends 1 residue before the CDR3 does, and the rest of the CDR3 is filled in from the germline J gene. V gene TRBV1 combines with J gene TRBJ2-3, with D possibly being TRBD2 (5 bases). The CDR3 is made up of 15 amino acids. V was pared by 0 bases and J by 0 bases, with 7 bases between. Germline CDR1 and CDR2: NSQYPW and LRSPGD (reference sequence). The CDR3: CTCSAEWTSAETLYF. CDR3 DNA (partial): TGCACCTGCAGTGCAGAGTGGACTAGTGCAGAAACGCTGTAT.

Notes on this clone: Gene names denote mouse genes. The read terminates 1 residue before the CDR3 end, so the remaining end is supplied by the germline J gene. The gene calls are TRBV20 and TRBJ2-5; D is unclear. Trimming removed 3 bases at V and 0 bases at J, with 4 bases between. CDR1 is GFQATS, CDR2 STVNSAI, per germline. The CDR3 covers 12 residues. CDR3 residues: CGARENQDTQYF. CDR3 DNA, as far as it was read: TGTGGTGCTAGAGAGAACCAAGACACCCAGTAC.

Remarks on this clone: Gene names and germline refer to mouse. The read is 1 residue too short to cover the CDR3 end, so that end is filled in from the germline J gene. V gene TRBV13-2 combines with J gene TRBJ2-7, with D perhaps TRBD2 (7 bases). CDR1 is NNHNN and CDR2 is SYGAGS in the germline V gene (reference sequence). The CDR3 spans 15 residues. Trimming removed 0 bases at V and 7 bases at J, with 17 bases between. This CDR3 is CASGDASGGAGEQYF. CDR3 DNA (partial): TGTGCCAGCGGTGATGCATCGGGGGGCGCGGGGGAACAGTAC.

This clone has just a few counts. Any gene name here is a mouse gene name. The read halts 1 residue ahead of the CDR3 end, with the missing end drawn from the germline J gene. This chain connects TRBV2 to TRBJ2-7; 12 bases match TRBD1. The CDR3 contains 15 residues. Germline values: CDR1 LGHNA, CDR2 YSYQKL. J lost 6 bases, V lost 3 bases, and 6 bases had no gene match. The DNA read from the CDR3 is TGTGCCAGCAGCCAGAGGGACAGGGGGCGCGGTGAACAGTAC. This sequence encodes CASSQRDRGRGEQY. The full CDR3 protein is CASSQRDRGRGEQYF.

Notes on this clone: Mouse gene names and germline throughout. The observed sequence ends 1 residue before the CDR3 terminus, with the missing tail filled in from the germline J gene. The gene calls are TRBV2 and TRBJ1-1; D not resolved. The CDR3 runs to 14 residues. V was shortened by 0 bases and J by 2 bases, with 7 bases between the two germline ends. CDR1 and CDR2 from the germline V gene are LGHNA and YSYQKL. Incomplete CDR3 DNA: TGTGCCAGCAGCCAAGACAGAATTAACACAGAAGTCTTC. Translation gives CASSQDRINTEVF. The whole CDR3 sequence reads CASSQDRINTEVFF.

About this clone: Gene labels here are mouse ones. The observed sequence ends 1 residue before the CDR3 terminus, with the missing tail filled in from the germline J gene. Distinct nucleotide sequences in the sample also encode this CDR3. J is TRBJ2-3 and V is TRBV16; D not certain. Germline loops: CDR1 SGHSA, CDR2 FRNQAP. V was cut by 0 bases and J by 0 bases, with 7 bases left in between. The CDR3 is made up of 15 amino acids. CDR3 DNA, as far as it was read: TGTGCAAGCAGCTTAGAGGGTGGAAGTGCAGAAACGCTGTAT. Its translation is CASSLEGGSAETLY. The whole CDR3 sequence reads CASSLEGGSAETLYF.

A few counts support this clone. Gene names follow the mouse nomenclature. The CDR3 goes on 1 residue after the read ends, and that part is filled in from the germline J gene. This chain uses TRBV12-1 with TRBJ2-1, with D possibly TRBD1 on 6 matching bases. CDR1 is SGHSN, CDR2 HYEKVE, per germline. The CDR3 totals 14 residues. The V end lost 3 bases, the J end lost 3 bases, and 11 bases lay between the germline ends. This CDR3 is CASSNRDIYAEQFF. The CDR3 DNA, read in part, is TGTGCCAGCTCTAACCGGGACATCTATGCTGAGCAGTTC.

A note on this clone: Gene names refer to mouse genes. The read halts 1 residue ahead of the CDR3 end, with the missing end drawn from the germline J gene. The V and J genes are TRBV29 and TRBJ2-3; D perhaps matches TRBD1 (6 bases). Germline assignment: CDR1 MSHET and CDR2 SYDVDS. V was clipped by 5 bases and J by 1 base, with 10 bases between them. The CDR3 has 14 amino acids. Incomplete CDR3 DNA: TGTGCTAGCAGTCAGGGGAGGGGTGCAGAAACGCTGTAT. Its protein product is CASSQGRGAETLY. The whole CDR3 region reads CASSQGRGAETLYF.

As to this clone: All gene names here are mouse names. The part of the CDR3 DNA that was read is TGTGCTAGCAGTTTTGGGGGACGCTATGCTGAGCAGTTC. It translates to CASSFGGRYAEQF. The whole CDR3 is CASSFGGRYAEQFF. The chain combines TRBV29 with TRBJ2-1; TRBD2 might be the D (6 bases). The CDR3 extends 1 residue past the end of the read, so its final part is completed from the germline J gene. The CDR3 length is 14 residues. The germline V and J ends were trimmed by 3 bases and 3 bases, with 9 bases remaining between them. Per the germline V gene, CDR1 is MSHET and CDR2 is SYDVDS.

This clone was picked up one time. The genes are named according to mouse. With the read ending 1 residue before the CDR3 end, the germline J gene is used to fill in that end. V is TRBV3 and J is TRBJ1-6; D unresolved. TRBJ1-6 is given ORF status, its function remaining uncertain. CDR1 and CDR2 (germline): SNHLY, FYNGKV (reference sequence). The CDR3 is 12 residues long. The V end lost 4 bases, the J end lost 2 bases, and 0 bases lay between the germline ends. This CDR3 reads CASSSYNSPLYF. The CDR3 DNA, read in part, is TGTGCCAGCAGCTCCTATAATTCGCCCCTCTAC.

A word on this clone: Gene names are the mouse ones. CDR3 sequence reads: CGARDDRNYAEQFF. The covered CDR3 bases are TGTGGTGCTAGGGATGACAGAAACTATGCTGAGCAGTTC. V is TRBV20 and J is TRBJ2-1, with D perhaps TRBD1 (5 bases). The CDR3 end is not reached by the read, which stops 1 residue before it; the germline J gene fills it in. Germline assignment: CDR1 GFQATS and CDR2 STVNSAI. Trimming cost V 0 bases and J 1 base, with 7 bases left between them. The CDR3 runs 14 residues.

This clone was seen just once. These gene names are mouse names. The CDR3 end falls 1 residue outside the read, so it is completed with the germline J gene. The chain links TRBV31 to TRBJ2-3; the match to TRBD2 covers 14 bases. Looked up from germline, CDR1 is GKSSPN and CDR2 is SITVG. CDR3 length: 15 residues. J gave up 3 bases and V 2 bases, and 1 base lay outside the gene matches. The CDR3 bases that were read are TGTGCCTGGAGTGGGGACTGGGGGGGCGCAGAAACGCTGTAT. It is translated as CAWSGDWGGAETLY. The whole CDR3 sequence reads CAWSGDWGGAETLYF.

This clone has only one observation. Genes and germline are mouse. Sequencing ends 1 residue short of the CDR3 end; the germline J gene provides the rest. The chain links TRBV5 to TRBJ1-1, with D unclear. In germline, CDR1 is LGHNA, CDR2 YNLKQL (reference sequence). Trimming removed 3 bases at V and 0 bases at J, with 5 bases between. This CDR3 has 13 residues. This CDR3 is CASSHSANTEVFF. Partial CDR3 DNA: TGTGCCAGCAGCCACTCAGCAAACACAGAAGTCTTC.

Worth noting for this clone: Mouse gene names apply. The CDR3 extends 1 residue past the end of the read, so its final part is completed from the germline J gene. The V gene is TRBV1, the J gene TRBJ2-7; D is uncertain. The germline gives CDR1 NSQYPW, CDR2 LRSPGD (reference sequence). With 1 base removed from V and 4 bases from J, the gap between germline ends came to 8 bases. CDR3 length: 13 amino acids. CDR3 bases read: TGCACCTGCAGTGCAGCGCAAACTTATGAACAGTAC. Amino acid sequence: CTCSAAQTYEQY. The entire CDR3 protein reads CTCSAAQTYEQYF.

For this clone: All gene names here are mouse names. CDR3 in amino acids: CASGGDRANTGQLYF. CDR3 DNA, as far as it was read: TGTGCCAGCGGTGGCGACAGGGCAAACACCGGGCAGCTCTAC. The J gene is TRBJ2-2, the V gene TRBV13-2; 7 positions match TRBD1. Read sequence stops 1 residue before the CDR3 end, and the germline J gene provides the missing end. With V trimmed by 3 bases and J by 0 bases, 2 bases remained unmatched. Germline CDR1 and CDR2: NNHNN and SYGAGS (reference sequence). This CDR3 has 15 residues.

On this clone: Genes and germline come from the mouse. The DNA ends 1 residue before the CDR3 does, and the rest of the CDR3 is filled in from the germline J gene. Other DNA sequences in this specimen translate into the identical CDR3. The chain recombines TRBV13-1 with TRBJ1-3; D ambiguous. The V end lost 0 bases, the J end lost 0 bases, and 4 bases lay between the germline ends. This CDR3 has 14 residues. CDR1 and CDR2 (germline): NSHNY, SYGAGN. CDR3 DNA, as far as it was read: TGTGCCAGCAGTGATGCCAGTTCTGGAAATACGCTCTAT. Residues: CASSDASSGNTLY. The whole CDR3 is CASSDASSGNTLYF.

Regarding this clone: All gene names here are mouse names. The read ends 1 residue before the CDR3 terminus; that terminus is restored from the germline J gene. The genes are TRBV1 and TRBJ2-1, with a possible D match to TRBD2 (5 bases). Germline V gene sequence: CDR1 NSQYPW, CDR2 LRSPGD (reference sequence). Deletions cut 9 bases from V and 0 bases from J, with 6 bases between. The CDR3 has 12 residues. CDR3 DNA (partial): TGCACCTGTGGGGATAACTATGCTGAGCAGTTC. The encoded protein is CTCGDNYAEQF. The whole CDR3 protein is CTCGDNYAEQFF.

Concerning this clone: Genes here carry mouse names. CDR3 amino acids: CASGDMGGNQDTQYF. Incomplete CDR3 DNA: TGTGCCAGCGGTGATATGGGGGGAAACCAAGACACCCAGTAC. The chain carries TRBV13-2 and TRBJ2-5; 7 bases fit TRBD2. The read finishes 1 residue shy of the CDR3 end, and the germline J gene is used to complete it. This CDR3 has 15 amino acids. Germline V gene sequence: CDR1 NNHNN, CDR2 SYGAGS (reference sequence). V shed 1 base, J shed 0 bases, and the junction held 2 bases outside the gene matches.

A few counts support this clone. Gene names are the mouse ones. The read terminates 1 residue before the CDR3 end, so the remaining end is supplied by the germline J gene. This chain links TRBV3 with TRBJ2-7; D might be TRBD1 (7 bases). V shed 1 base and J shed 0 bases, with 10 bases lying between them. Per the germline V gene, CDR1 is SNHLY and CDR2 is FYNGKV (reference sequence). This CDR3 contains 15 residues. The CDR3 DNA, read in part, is TGTGCCAGCAGCTTAGAGGGGGCTAGCTCCTATGAACAGTAC. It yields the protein CASSLEGASSYEQY. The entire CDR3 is CASSLEGASSYEQYF.

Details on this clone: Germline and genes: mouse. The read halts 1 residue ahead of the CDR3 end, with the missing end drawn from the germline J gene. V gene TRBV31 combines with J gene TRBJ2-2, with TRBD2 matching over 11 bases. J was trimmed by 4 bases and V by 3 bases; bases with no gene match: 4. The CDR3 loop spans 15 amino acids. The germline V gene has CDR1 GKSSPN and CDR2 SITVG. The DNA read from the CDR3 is TGTGCCTGGAGACGGGACTGGGGGTTCACCGGGCAGCTCTAC. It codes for CAWRRDWGFTGQLY. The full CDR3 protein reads CAWRRDWGFTGQLYF. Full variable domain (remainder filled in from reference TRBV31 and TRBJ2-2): AQTIHQWPVAEIKAVGSPLSLGCTIKGKSSPNLYWYWQATGGTLQQLFYSITVGQVESVVQLNLSASRPKDDQFILSTEKLLLSHSGFYLCAWRRDWGFTGQLYFGEGSKLTVL.

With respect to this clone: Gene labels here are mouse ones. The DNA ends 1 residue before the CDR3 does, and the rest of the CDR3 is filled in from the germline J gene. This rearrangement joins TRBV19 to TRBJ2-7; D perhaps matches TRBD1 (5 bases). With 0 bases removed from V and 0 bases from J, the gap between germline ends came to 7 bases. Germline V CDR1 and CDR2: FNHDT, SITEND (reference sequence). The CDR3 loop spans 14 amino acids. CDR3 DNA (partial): TGTGCCAGCAGTATAGTCCAGGGCTCCTATGAACAGTAC. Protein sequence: CASSIVQGSYEQY. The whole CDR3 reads CASSIVQGSYEQYF.

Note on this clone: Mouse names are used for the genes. The sequenced part of the CDR3 DNA is TGTGCCTGGAGTCCCGTCTGGGGGAACTATGCTGAGCAGTTC. Translated: CAWSPVWGNYAEQF. The entire CDR3 is CAWSPVWGNYAEQFF. The chain combines TRBV31 with TRBJ2-1, with TRBD2 identical over 7 bases. The CDR3 end is not reached by the read, which stops 1 residue before it; the germline J gene fills it in. CDR1 and CDR2 (germline): GKSSPN, SITVG. Germline trimming cut 1 base from V and 1 base from J; bases unmatched to any gene: 4. The CDR3 sequence is 15 residues long.

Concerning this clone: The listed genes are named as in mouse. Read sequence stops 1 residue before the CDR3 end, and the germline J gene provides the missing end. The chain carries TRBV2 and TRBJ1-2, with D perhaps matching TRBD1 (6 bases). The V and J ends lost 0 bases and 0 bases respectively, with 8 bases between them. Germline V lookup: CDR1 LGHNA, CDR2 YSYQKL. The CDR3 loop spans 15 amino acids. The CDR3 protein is CASSQDGQTNSDYTF. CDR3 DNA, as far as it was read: TGTGCCAGCAGCCAAGATGGACAGACAAACTCCGACTACACC.

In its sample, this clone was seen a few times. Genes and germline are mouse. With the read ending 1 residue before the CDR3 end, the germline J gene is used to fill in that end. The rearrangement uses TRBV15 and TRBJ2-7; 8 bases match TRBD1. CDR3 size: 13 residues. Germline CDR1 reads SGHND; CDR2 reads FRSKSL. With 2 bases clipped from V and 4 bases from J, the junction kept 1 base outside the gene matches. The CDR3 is CASSLQGAYEQYF. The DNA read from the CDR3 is TGTGCCAGCAGTTTACAGGGGGCTTATGAACAGTAC.

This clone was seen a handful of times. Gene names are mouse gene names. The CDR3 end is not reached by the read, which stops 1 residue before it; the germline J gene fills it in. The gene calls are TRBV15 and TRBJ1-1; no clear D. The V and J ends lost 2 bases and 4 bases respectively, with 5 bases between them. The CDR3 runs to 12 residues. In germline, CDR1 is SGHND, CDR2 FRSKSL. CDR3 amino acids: CASSLKGTEVFF. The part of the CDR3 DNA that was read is TGTGCCAGCAGTTTAAAGGGCACAGAAGTCTTC.

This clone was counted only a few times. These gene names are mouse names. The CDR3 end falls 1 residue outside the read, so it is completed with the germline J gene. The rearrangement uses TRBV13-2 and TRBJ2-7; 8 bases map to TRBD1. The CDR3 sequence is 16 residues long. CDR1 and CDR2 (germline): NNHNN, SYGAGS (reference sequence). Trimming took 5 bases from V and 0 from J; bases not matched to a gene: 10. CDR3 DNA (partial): TGTGCCAGCGGGGACAGGGTCGTCAGGAGCTCCTATGAACAGTAC. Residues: CASGDRVVRSSYEQY. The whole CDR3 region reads CASGDRVVRSSYEQYF.

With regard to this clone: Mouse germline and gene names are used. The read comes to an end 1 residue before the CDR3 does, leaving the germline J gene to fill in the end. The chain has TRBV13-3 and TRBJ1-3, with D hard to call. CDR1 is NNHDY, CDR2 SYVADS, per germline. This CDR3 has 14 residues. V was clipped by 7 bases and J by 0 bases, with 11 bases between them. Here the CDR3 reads CASSYGVSGNTLYF. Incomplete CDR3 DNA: TGTGCCAGCTCATACGGGGTTTCTGGAAATACGCTCTAT. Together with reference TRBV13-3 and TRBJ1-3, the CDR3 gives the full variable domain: EAAVTQSPRSKVAVTGGKVTLSCHQTNNHDYMYWYRQDTGHGLRLIHYSYVADSTEKGDIPDGYKASRPSQENFSLILELASLSQTAVYFCASSYGVSGNTLYFGEGSRLIVV.

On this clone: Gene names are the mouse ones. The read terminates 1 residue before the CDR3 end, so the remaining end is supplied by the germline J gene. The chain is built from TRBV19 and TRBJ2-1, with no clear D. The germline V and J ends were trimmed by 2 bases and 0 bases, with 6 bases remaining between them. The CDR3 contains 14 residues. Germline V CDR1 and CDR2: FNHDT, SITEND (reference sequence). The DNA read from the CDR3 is TGTGCCAGCAGTATTGGGAATAACTATGCTGAGCAGTTC. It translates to CASSIGNNYAEQF. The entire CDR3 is CASSIGNNYAEQFF.

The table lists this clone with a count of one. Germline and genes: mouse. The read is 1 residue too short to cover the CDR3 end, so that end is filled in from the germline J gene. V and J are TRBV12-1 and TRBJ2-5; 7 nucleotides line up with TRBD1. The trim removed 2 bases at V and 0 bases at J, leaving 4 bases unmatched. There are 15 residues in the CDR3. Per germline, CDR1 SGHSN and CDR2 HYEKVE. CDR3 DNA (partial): TGTGCCAGCTCTCGGGACAGCTTTAACCAAGACACCCAGTAC. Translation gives CASSRDSFNQDTQY. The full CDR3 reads CASSRDSFNQDTQYF. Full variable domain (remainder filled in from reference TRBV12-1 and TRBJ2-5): DSGVVQSPRHIIKEKGGRSVLTCIPISGHSNVVWYQQTLGKELKFLIQHYEKVERDKGFLPSRFSVQQFDDYHSEMNMSALELEDSAMYFCASSRDSFNQDTQYFGPGTRLLVL.